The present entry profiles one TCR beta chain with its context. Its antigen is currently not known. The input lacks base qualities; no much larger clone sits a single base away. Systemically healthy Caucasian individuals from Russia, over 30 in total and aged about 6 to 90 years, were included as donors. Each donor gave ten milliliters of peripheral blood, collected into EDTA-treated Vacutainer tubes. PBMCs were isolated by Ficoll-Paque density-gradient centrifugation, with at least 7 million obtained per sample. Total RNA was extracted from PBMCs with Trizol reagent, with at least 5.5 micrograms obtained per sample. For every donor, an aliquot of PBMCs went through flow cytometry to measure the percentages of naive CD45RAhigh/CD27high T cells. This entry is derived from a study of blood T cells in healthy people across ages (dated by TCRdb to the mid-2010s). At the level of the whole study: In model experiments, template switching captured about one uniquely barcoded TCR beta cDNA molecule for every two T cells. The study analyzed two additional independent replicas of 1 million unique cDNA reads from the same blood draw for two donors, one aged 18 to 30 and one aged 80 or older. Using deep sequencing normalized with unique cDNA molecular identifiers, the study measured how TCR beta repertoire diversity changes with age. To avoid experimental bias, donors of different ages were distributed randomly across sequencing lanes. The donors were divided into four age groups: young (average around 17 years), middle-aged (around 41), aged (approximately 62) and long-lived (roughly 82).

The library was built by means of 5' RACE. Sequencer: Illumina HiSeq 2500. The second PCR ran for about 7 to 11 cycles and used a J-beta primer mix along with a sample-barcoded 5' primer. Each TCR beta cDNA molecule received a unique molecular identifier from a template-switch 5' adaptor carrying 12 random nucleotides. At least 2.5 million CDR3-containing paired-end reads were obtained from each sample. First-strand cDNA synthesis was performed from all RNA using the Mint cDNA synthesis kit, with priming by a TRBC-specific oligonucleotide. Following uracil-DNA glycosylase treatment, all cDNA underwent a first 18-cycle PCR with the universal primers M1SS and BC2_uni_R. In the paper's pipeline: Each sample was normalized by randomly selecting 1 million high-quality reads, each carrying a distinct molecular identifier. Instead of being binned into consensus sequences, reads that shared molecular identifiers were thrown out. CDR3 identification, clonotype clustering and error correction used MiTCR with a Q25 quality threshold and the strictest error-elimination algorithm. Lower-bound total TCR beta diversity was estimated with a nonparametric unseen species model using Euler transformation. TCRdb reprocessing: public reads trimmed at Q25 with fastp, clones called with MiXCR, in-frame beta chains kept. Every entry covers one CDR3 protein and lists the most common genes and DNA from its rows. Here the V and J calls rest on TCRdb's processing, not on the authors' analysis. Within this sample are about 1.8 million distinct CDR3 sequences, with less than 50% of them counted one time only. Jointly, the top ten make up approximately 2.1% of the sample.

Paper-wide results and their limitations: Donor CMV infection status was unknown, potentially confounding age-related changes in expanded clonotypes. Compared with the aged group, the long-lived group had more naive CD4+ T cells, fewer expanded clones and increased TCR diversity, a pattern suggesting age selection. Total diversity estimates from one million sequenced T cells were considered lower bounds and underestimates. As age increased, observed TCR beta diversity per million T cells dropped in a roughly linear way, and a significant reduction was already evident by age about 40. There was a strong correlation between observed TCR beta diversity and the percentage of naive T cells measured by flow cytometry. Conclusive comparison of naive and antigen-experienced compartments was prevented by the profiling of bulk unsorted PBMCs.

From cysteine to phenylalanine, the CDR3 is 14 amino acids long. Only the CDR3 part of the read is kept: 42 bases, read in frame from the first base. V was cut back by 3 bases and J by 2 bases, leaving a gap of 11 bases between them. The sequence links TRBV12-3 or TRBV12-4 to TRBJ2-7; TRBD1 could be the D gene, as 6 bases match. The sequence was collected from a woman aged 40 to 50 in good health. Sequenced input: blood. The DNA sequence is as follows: TGTGCCAGCAGTTTTGCAGGGGCGGCCTACGAGCAGTACTTC. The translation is CASSFAGAAYEQYF.